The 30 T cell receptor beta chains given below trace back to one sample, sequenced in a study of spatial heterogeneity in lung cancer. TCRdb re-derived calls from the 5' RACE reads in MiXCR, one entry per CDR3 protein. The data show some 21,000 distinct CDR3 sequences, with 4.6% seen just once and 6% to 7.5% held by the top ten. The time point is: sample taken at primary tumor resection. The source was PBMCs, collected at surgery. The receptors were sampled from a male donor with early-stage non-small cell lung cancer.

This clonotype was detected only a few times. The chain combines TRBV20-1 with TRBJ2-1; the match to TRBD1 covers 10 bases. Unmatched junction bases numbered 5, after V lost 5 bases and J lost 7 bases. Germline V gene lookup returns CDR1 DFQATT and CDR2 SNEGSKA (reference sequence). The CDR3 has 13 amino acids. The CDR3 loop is CSASGTGVNEQFF. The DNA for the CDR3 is TGCAGTGCTTCCGGGACAGGGGTAAATGAGCAGTTCTTC.

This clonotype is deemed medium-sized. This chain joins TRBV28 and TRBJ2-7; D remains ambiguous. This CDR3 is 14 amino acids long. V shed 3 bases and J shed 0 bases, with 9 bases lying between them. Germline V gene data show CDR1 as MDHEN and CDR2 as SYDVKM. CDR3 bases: TGTGCCAGCAGTTTCCTTCGCACCTCCTACGAGCAGTACTTC. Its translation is CASSFLRTSYEQYF. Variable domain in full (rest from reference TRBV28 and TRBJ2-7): DVKVTQSSRYLVKRTGEKVFLECVQDMDHENMFWYRQDPGLGLRLIYFSYDVKMKEKGDIPEGYSVSREKKERFSLILESASTNQTSMYLCASSFLRTSYEQYFGPGTRLTVT.

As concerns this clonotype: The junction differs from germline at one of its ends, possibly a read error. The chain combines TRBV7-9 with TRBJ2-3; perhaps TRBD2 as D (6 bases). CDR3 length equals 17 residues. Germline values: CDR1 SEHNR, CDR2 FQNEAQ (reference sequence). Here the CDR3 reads CVSSLNEAGFGADTQYF. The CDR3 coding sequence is TGTGTCAGCAGCTTAAATGAGGCGGGATTCGGCGCAGATACGCAGTATTTT.

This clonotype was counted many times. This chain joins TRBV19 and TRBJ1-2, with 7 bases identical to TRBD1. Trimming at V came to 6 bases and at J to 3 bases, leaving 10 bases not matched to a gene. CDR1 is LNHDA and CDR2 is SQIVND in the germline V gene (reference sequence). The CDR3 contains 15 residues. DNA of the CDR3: TGTGCCAGTAGCCCAACGGAGGGGGCGTACTATGGCTACACCTTC. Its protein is CASSPTEGAYYGYTF.

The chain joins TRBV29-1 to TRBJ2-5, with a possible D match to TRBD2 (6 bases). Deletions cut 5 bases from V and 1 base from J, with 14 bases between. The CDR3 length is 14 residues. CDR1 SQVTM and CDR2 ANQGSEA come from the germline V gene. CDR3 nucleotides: TGCAGCGTTCTAACCGGGACTGTCCAAGAGACCCAGTACTTC. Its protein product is CSVLTGTVQETQYF.

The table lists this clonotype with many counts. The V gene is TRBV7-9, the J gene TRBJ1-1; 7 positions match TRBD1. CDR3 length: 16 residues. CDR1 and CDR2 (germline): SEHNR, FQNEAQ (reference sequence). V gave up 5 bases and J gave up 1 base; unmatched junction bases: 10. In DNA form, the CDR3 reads TGTGCCAGCAGCGGCACAGGGGCGATTCAGAACACTGAAGCTTTCTTT. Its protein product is CASSGTGAIQNTEAFF. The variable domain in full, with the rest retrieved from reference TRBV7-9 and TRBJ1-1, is DTGVSQNPRHKITKRGQNVTFRCDPISEHNRLYWYRQTLGQGPEFLTYFQNEAQLEKSRLLSDRFSAERPKGSFSTLEIQRTEQGDSAMYLCASSGTGAIQNTEAFFGQGTRLTVV.

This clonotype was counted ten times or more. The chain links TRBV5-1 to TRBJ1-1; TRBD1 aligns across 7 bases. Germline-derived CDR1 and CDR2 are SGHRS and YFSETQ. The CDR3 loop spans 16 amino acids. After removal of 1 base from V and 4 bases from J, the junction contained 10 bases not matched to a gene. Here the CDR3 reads CASSLYSGQGGTEAFF. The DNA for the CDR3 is TGCGCCAGCAGCTTGTACTCGGGGCAGGGGGGCACTGAAGCTTTCTTT.

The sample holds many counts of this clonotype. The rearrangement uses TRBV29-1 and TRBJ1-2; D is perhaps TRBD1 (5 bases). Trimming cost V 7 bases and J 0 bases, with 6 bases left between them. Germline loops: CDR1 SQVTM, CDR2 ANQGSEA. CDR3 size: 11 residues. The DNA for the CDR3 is TGCAGCGGAGGGGCTAACTATGGCTACACCTTC. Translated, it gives CSGGANYGYTF.

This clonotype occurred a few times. Here the CDR3 DNA reads TGCAGTGCTAGTAGAACGGGCCTTAGCAATCAGCCCCAGCATTTT. This sequence encodes CSASRTGLSNQPQHF. The chain uses TRBV20-1 and TRBJ1-5; D unclear. Germline lookup yields CDR1 DFQATT and CDR2 SNEGSKA (reference sequence). The CDR3 covers 15 residues. Trimming removed 3 bases at V and 0 bases at J, with 12 bases between.

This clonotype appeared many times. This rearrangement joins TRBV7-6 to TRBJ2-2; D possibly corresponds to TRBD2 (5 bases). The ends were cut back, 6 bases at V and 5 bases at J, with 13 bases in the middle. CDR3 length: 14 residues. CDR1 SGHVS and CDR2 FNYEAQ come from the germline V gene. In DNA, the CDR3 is TGTGCCAGCAGACGAGGGAGTAGGACCGGGGAGCTGTTTTTT. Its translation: CASRRGSRTGELFF.

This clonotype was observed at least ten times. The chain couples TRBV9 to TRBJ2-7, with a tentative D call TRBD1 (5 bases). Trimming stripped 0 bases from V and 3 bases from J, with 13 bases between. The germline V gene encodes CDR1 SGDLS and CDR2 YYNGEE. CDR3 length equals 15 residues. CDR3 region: CASSVGRDGSYEQYF. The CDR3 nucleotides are TGTGCCAGCAGCGTAGGCAGGGATGGAAGCTACGAGCAGTACTTC.

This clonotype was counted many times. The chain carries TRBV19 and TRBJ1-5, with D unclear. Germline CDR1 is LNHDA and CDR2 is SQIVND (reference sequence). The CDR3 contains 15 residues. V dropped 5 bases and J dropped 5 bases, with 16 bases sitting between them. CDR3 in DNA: TGTGCCAGTAGTCCCTCCCCGGGGAGCCATCAGCCCCAGCATTTT. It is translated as CASSPSPGSHQPQHF.

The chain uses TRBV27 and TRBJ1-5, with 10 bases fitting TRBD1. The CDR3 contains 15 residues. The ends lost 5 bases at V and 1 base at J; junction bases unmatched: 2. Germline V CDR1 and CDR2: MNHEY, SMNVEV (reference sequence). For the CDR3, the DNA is TGTGCCAGCAGTCCGGACAGGGGGAGCAATCAGCCCCAGCATTTT. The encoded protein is CASSPDRGSNQPQHF.

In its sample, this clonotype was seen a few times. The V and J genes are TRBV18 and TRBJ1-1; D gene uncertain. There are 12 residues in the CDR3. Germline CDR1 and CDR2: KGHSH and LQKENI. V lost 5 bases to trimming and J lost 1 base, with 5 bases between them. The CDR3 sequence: CASSEQNTEAFF. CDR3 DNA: TGTGCCAGCTCAGAACAGAACACTGAAGCTTTCTTT.

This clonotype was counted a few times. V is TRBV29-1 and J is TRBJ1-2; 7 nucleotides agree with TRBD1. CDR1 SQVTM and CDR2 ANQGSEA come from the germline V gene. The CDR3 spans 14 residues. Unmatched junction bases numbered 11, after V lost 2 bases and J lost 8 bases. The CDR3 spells CSVEWRGLNKGYTF. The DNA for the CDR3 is TGCAGCGTTGAATGGAGGGGGCTTAATAAGGGCTACACCTTC.

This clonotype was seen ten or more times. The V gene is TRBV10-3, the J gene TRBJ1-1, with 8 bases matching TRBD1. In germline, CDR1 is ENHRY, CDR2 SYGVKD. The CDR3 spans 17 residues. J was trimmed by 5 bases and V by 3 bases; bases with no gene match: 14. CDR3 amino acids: CAISDTQGAGKVTEAFF. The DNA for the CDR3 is TGTGCCATCAGTGATACCCAGGGGGCCGGTAAGGTAACTGAAGCTTTCTTT.

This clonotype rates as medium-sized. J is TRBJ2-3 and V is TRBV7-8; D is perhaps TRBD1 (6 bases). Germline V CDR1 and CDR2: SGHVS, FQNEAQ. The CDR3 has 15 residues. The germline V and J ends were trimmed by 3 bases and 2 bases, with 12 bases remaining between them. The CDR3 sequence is CASSFRGSVTDTQYF. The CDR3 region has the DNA TGTGCCAGCAGCTTTAGGGGGAGTGTCACAGATACGCAGTATTTT.

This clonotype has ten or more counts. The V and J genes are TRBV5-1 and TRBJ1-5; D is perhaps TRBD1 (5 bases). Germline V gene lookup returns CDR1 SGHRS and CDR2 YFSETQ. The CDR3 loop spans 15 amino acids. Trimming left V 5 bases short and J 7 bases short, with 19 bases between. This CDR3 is CASSRDGGGLQPQHF. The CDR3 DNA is TGCGCCAGCAGTCGGGACGGAGGAGGCCTGCAGCCCCAGCATTTT. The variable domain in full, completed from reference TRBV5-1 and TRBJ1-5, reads KAGVTQTPRYLIKTRGQQVTLSCSPISGHRSVSWYQQTPGQGLQFLFEYFSETQRNKGNFPGRFSGRQFSNSRSEMNVSTLELGDSALYLCASSRDGGGLQPQHFGDGTRLSIL.

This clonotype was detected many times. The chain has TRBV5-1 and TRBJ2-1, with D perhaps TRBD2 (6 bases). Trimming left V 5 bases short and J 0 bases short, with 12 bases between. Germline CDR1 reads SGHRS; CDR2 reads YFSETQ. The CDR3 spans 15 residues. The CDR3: CASRYSGSSYNEQFF. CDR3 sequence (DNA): TGCGCCAGCAGATATAGCGGAAGCTCCTACAATGAGCAGTTCTTC. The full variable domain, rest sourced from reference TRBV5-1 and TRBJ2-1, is KAGVTQTPRYLIKTRGQQVTLSCSPISGHRSVSWYQQTPGQGLQFLFEYFSETQRNKGNFPGRFSGRQFSNSRSEMNVSTLELGDSALYLCASRYSGSSYNEQFFGPGTRLTVL.

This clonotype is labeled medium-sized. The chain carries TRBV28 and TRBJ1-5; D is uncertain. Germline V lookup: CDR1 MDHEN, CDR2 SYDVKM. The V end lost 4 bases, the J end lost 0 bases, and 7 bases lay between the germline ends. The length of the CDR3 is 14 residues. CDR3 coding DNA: TGTGCCAGCAGTTCCGAAAATAGCAATCAGCCCCAGCATTTT. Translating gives CASSSENSNQPQHF. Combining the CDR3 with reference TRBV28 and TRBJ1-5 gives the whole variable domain DVKVTQSSRYLVKRTGEKVFLECVQDMDHENMFWYRQDPGLGLRLIYFSYDVKMKEKGDIPEGYSVSREKKERFSLILESASTNQTSMYLCASSSENSNQPQHFGDGTRLSIL.

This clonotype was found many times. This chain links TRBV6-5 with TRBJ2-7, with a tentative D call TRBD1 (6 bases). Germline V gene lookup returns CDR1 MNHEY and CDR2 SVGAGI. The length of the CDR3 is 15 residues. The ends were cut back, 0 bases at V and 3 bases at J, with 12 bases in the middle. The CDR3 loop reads CASSYSNNRVYEQYF. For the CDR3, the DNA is TGTGCCAGCAGTTACTCGAACAACAGGGTCTACGAGCAGTACTTC.

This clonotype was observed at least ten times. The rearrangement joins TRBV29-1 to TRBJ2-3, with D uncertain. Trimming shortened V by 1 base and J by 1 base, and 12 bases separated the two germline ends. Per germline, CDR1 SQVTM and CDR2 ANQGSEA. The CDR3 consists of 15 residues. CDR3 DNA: TGCAGCGTTGAAGTGGCTCCTCGACGCACAGATACGCAGTATTTT. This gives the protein CSVEVAPRRTDTQYF.

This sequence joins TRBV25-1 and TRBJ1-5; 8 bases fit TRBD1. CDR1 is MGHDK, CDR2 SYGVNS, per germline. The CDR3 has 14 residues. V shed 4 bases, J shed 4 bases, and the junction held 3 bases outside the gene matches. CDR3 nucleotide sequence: TGTGCCAGCAGTGGAACAGGGGGGAATCAGCCCCAGCATTTT. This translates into CASSGTGGNQPQHF.

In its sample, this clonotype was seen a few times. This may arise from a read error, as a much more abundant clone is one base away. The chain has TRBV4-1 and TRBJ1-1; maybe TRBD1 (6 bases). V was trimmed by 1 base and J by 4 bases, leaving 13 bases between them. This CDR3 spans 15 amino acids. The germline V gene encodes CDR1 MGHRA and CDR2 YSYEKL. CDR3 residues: CASSQAGGQPTEAFF. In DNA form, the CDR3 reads TGCGCCAGCAGCCAAGCCGGGGGCCAGCCCACTGAAGCTTTCTTT.

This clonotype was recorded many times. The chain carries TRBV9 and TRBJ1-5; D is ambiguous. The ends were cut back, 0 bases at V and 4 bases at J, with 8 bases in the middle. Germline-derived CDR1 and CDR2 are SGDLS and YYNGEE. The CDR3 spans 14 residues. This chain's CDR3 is CASSVGGGNQPQHF. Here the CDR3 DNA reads TGTGCCAGCAGCGTAGGGGGAGGGAATCAGCCCCAGCATTTT.

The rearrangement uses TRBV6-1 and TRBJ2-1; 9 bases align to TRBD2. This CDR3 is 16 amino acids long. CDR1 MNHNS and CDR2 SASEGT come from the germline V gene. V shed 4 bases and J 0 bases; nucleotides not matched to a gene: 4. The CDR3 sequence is CASSAGGGASYNEQFF. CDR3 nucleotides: TGTGCCAGCAGTGCAGGCGGGGGGGCCTCCTACAATGAGCAGTTCTTC.

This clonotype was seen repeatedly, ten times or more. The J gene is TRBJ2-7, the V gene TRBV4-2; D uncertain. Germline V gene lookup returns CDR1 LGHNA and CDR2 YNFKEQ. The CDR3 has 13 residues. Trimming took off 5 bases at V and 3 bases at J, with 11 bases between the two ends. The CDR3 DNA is TGTGCCAGCAGCATCGGTGAAAGCTACGAGCAGTACTTC. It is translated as CASSIGESYEQYF.

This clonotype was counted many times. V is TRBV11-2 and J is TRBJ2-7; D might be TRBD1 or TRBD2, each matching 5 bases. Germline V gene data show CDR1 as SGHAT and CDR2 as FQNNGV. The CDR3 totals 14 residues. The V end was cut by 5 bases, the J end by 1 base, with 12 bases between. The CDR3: CASSQGPLSYEQYF. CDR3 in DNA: TGTGCCAGCAGCCAGGGACCGCTATCCTACGAGCAGTACTTC. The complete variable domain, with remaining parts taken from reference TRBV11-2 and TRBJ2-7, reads EAGVAQSPRYKIIEKRQSVAFWCNPISGHATLYWYQQILGQGPKLLIQFQNNGVVDDSQLPKDRFSAERLKGVDSTLKIQPAKLEDSAVYLCASSQGPLSYEQYFGPGTRLTVT.

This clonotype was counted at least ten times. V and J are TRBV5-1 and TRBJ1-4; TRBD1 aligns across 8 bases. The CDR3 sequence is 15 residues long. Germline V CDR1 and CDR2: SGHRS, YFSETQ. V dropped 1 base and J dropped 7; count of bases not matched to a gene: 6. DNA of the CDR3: TGCGCCAGCAGCTTGTTGCAGGGGGCGGGTGAAAAACTGTTTTTT. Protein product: CASSLLQGAGEKLFF.

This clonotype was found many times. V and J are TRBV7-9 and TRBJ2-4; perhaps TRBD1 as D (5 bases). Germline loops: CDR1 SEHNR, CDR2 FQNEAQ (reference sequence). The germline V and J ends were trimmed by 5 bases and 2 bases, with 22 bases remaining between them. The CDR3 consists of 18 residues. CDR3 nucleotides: TGTGCCAGCAGCCCCCAGGGTTGGGGTCAGGATCCCAAAAACATTCAGTACTTC. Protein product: CASSPQGWGQDPKNIQYF.